The 30 T cell receptor beta chains listed next were all sequenced from one sample in a study of T cells in Graves' hyperthyroidism and ophthalmopathy. RNA transcripts gave rise to amplified TCR beta CDR3 regions. The HTBI primer set drove a first-round RT-PCR of the TCR CDR3. Using its own MiXCR run on the multiplex PCR reads, TCRdb lists one record per CDR3 protein. Counted here are around 400,000 distinct CDR3 sequences, about a sixth occurring once; the ten biggest clones make up about a quarter. Sequencing was performed on blood. These TCRs come from a woman aged 18-35 years with Graves' hyperthyroidism that later progressed to Graves' ophthalmopathy.

This clonotype came up many times. The chain is built from TRBV12-3 or TRBV12-4 and TRBJ1-5, with unresolved D. The V end lost 6 bases, the J end lost 2 bases, and 5 bases lay between the germline ends. This CDR3 has 12 amino acids. As DNA, the CDR3 is TGTGCCAGCAGGGAGGGCAATCAGCCCCAGCATTTT. Amino acids: CASREGNQPQHF.

Many counts were recorded for this clonotype. V is TRBV20-1 and J is TRBJ2-5; D possibly corresponds to TRBD2 (7 bases). Trimming removed 6 bases at V and 5 bases at J, with 16 bases between. Germline V gene lookup returns CDR1 DFQATT and CDR2 SNEGSKA (reference sequence). The CDR3 runs to 13 residues. CDR3 DNA: TGCAGTGCCAGGGGCGGGAGTAGGGAGACCCAGTACTTC. Translating gives CSARGGSRETQYF.

This clonotype was seen at least ten times. The rearrangement joins TRBV7-8 to TRBJ2-5; a possible D gene is TRBD2 (5 bases). V was pared by 0 bases and J by 3 bases, with 8 bases between. The CDR3 contains 14 residues. Looked up from germline, CDR1 is SGHVS and CDR2 is FQNEAQ. DNA for the CDR3: TGTGCCAGCAGCTTAGCACGGGGAAAAGAGACCCAGTACTTC. Translated, it gives CASSLARGKETQYF.

This clonotype was counted many times. The chain joins TRBV5-6 to TRBJ2-7; 12 nucleotides align to TRBD1. The CDR3 spans 17 residues. V lost 2 bases, J lost 4 bases, and 10 bases stayed unmatched. Germline V lookup: CDR1 SGHDT, CDR2 YYEEEE. As DNA, the CDR3 is TGTGCCAGCAGCTTCGGCCCCGGGACAGGGGGCAATTACGAGCAGTACTTC. Its protein is CASSFGPGTGGNYEQYF.

The V gene is TRBV30, the J gene TRBJ1-2; 9 bases match TRBD1. The CDR3 sequence is 13 residues long. With 2 bases clipped from V and 7 bases from J, the junction kept 5 bases outside the gene matches. Germline V lookup: CDR1 GTSNPN, CDR2 SVGIG (reference sequence). The CDR3 reads CAWSRTGGSGYTF. The CDR3 region has the DNA TGTGCCTGGAGTCGCACAGGGGGCAGTGGCTACACCTTC. The full variable domain, its missing parts supplied by reference TRBV30 and TRBJ1-2, is SQTIHQWPATLVQPVGSPLSLECTVEGTSNPNLYWYRQAAGRGLQLLFYSVGIGQISSEVPQNLSASRPQDRQFILSSKKLLLSDSGFYLCAWSRTGGSGYTFGSGTRLTVV.

The chain combines TRBV28 with TRBJ2-7; 13 positions match TRBD2. The CDR3 covers 16 residues. V was clipped by 4 bases and J by 3 bases; unmatched bases: 6. Per the germline V gene, CDR1 is MDHEN and CDR2 is SYDVKM. CDR3 in DNA: TGTGCCAGCAGTTGGGGACTAGCGGGACCGTACTACGAGCAGTACTTC. Its translation: CASSWGLAGPYYEQYF.

This clonotype appeared many times. CDR3 nucleotides: TGTGCCAGCAGCTTAAAAAGGGGACAGGGGTTTAACACTGAAGCTTTCTTT. The encoded protein is CASSLKRGQGFNTEAFF. The chain combines TRBV7-2 with TRBJ1-1; the match to TRBD1 covers 10 bases. CDR3 length: 17 amino acids. Germline V gives CDR1 SGHTA, CDR2 FQGNSA. V was pared by 2 bases and J by 2 bases, with 8 bases of the junction left unmatched.

This clonotype was recorded at least ten times. The gene calls are TRBV2 and TRBJ2-1; D tentatively fits TRBD1 or TRBD2 (5 bases each). The CDR3 covers 15 residues. V gave up 6 bases and J gave up 4 bases, with 16 bases separating them. The germline V gene encodes CDR1 SNHLY and CDR2 FYNNEI. The CDR3 sequence is CASRTPGPRYNEQFF. The CDR3 bases are TGTGCCAGCAGGACCCCGGGACCCCGATACAATGAGCAGTTCTTC.

The sample holds many counts of this clonotype. V and J are TRBV11-2 and TRBJ2-7; D possibly matches TRBD1 or TRBD2 (5 bases each). Germline-derived CDR1 and CDR2 are SGHAT and FQNNGV. This CDR3 has 16 amino acids. Trimming pared 4 bases from V and 2 bases from J, leaving 18 bases between. This CDR3 reads CASSSTSGRDAYEQYF. DNA for the CDR3: TGTGCCAGCAGCTCCACATCGGGACGGGATGCCTACGAGCAGTACTTC.

This clonotype was counted many times. This rearrangement joins TRBV6-1 to TRBJ2-5; TRBD1 is a possible D gene (6 bases). The V end was cut by 7 bases, the J end by 5 bases, with 17 bases between. Germline loops: CDR1 MNHNS, CDR2 SASEGT. This CDR3 spans 14 amino acids. Written as DNA, the CDR3 is TGTGCCAGCAATCCCAGGGAAAGGGGGGAGACCCAGTACTTC. This gives the protein CASNPRERGETQYF.

Ten or more counts support this clonotype. This chain joins TRBV5-1 and TRBJ2-5; D unresolved. V was trimmed by 0 bases and J by 5 bases, leaving 8 bases between them. The germline gives CDR1 SGHRS, CDR2 YFSETQ. The CDR3 is 13 amino acids. This chain's CDR3 is CASSLGLRETQYF. The CDR3 nucleotides are TGCGCCAGCAGCTTGGGCCTACGGGAGACCCAGTACTTC.

A note on this clonotype: This could be a read error, since a much larger clone is one nucleotide away. This likely comes from a read error, as the CDR3 has no conserved phenylalanine or tryptophan at its end. The chain employs TRBV7-9 and TRBJ2-5; no firm D call. Trimming took 0 bases from V and 1 from J, leaving 9 bases between them. CDR1 SEHNR and CDR2 FQNEAQ come from the germline V gene (reference sequence). The CDR3 spans 15 residues. CDR3 bases: TGTGCCAGCAGCTTAGCGTCCGGTTCCCAAGAGACCCAGTACCTC. Its protein product is CASSLASGSQETQYL.

A few counts support this clonotype. The chain combines TRBV2 with TRBJ1-1; D unresolved. Germline assignment: CDR1 SNHLY and CDR2 FYNNEI. The CDR3 covers 12 residues. V gave up 7 bases and J gave up 4 bases, with 10 bases separating them. The CDR3 sequence is CASNRESTEAFF. The CDR3 DNA follows: TGTGCCAGCAATCGGGAGAGCACTGAAGCTTTCTTT.

This clonotype was observed a few times. The gene calls are TRBV10-3 and TRBJ1-5, with TRBD1 matching over 8 bases. The germline V gene has CDR1 ENHRY and CDR2 SYGVKD. V lost 2 bases and J lost 5; bases outside the gene matches: 11. There are 17 residues in the CDR3. As DNA, the CDR3 is TGTGCCATCAGTGAGCGCCTAGGACAGGGAGGCCATCAGCCCCAGCATTTT. It yields the protein CAISERLGQGGHQPQHF.

This clonotype was detected a few times. The chain joins TRBV13 to TRBJ2-2, with 7 bases lining up with TRBD1. Germline lookup yields CDR1 PRHDT and CDR2 FYEKMQ (reference sequence). The J segment lost 5 bases and the V segment lost 7 bases, leaving 7 bases of the junction unmatched. This CDR3 region has 14 residues. The CDR3 reads CASTLAGGTGELFF. CDR3 DNA sequence: TGTGCCAGCACCCTTGCAGGGGGTACCGGGGAGCTGTTTTTT.

This clonotype was seen at least ten times. V gene TRBV20-1 combines with J gene TRBJ2-7; D remains ambiguous. Between the trimmed V and J ends, which lost 3 bases and 1 base, there was a span of 16 bases. This CDR3 region has 15 residues. Per germline, CDR1 DFQATT and CDR2 SNEGSKA (reference sequence). CDR3 loop: CSASELPFDSYEQYF. In DNA, the CDR3 is TGCAGTGCTAGTGAATTACCGTTTGATTCCTACGAGCAGTACTTC.

At least ten counts were recorded for this clonotype. The V gene is TRBV12-3 or TRBV12-4, the J gene TRBJ1-2; 8 bases line up with TRBD1. This CDR3 has 18 residues. V gave up 6 bases and J gave up 3 bases; unmatched junction bases: 18. This chain's CDR3 is CASSPDYTRQGLDYGYTF. Written as DNA, the CDR3 is TGTGCCAGCAGCCCCGATTATACTCGACAGGGGCTTGACTATGGCTACACCTTC.

Ten or more counts support this clonotype. V and J are TRBV20-1 and TRBJ2-1; D may be TRBD2 (5 bases). V lost 6 bases and J 4 bases, leaving 10 bases between the germline ends. CDR3 length: 12 amino acids. Looked up from germline, CDR1 is DFQATT and CDR2 is SNEGSKA (reference sequence). Written as DNA, the CDR3 is TGCAGTGCCCGCGGGCCATACAATGAGCAGTTCTTC. Residues: CSARGPYNEQFF.

There are many counts of this clonotype. The chain employs TRBV29-1 and TRBJ2-1; 9 bases agree with TRBD1. CDR3 length: 14 amino acids. Per germline, CDR1 SQVTM and CDR2 ANQGSEA. The ends lost 6 bases at V and 3 bases at J; junction bases unmatched: 6. The DNA of the CDR3 is TGCAGCGTGGGCGGACAGGGGAACTACAATGAGCAGTTCTTC. It is translated as CSVGGQGNYNEQFF.

This clonotype occurred many times. The chain recombines TRBV7-6 with TRBJ2-3; TRBD2 aligns across 9 bases. Germline CDR1 is SGHVS and CDR2 is FNYEAQ. Trimming cost V 0 bases and J 6 bases; bases outside gene matches: 4. This CDR3 has 15 amino acids. CDR3 bases: TGTGCCAGCAGCTTAGCAGCGGGAGGCTTGGATACGCAGTATTTT. Its translation: CASSLAAGGLDTQYF.

CDR3 coding DNA: TGTGCCAGCAGCGTAGAGCAAACTAGCGGGATGTCGGAGACCCAGTACTTC. Translated, it gives CASSVEQTSGMSETQYF. The chain links TRBV9 to TRBJ2-5, with 10 bases that match TRBD2. Germline lookup yields CDR1 SGDLS and CDR2 YYNGEE. The trim removed 0 bases at V and 5 bases at J, leaving 10 bases unmatched. There are 17 residues in the CDR3.

The V call is TRBV10-3, the J call TRBJ2-5; D gene unclear. V was pared by 7 bases and J by 2 bases, with 14 bases between. The germline V gene encodes CDR1 ENHRY and CDR2 SYGVKD. This CDR3 contains 14 residues. This CDR3 reads CAIKPTSDQETQYF. For the CDR3, the DNA is TGTGCCATCAAACCGACAAGTGATCAAGAGACCCAGTACTTC.

The chain recombines TRBV9 with TRBJ1-4, with TRBD1 identical over 10 bases. Germline CDR1 and CDR2: SGDLS and YYNGEE. Trimming took 3 bases from V and 5 from J; bases not matched to a gene: 1. The CDR3 length is 14 residues. The CDR3 spells CASSGGQGNEKLFF. CDR3 bases: TGTGCCAGCAGCGGGGGACAGGGGAATGAAAAACTGTTTTTT.

This clonotype was picked up many times. This chain joins TRBV28 and TRBJ1-2; TRBD1 agrees at 11 bases. V shed 6 bases, J shed 7 bases, and the junction held 4 bases outside the gene matches. This CDR3 contains 13 residues. Germline CDR1 is MDHEN and CDR2 is SYDVKM. For the CDR3, the DNA is TGTGCCAGCAGGGGGGGACAGGGGGGTGGCTACACCTTC. As protein: CASRGGQGGGYTF.

This clonotype was recorded many times. The chain joins TRBV3-1 to TRBJ2-7; weak D call: TRBD2 (5 bases). This CDR3 has 15 amino acids. Germline CDR1 is LGHDT and CDR2 is YNNKEL (reference sequence). V was pared by 1 base and J by 6 bases, with 16 bases between. In nucleotides, the CDR3 is TGTGCCAGCAGCCAAGGAGACGGGATCCCTGGCGAGCAGTACTTC. Protein product: CASSQGDGIPGEQYF.

This rearrangement joins TRBV27 to TRBJ1-2; D is possibly TRBD1 (5 bases). Trimming took off 5 bases at V and 0 bases at J, with 13 bases between the two ends. This CDR3 region has 15 residues. Per germline, CDR1 MNHEY and CDR2 SMNVEV (reference sequence). CDR3 in amino acids: CASSPGRRSNYGYTF. The CDR3 region has the DNA TGTGCCAGCAGTCCGGGACGGCGATCTAACTATGGCTACACCTTC.

This clonotype was counted ten times or more. This chain uses TRBV28 with TRBJ2-2, with D tentatively TRBD1 (6 bases). Germline V gene data show CDR1 as MDHEN and CDR2 as SYDVKM. Trimming pared 3 bases from V and 3 bases from J, leaving 14 bases between. The CDR3 runs to 16 residues. CDR3 in amino acids: CASSFHRDKDTGELFF. The CDR3 DNA reads TGTGCCAGCAGTTTCCACAGGGATAAGGACACCGGGGAGCTGTTTTTT.

At least ten counts were recorded for this clonotype. This chain uses TRBV28 with TRBJ2-7; D remains ambiguous. V was cut by 5 bases and J by 2 bases, with 10 bases left in between. The germline V gene encodes CDR1 MDHEN and CDR2 SYDVKM. This CDR3 has 13 amino acids. The CDR3 region has the DNA TGTGCCAGCAGTCCCCCCCCCGCCTACGAGCAGTACTTC. Its protein product is CASSPPPAYEQYF. Full variable domain (outside the CDR3, taken from reference TRBV28 and TRBJ2-7): DVKVTQSSRYLVKRTGEKVFLECVQDMDHENMFWYRQDPGLGLRLIYFSYDVKMKEKGDIPEGYSVSREKKERFSLILESASTNQTSMYLCASSPPPAYEQYFGPGTRLTVT.

This clonotype was detected many times. This chain joins TRBV6-4 and TRBJ2-1; D is unclear. The CDR3 consists of 16 residues. V lost 0 bases to trimming and J lost 0 bases, with 9 bases between them. CDR1 and CDR2 (germline): MRHNA, SNTAGT. CDR3 in DNA: TGTGCCAGCAGTGACTCCAGGTCCAGCTCCTACAATGAGCAGTTCTTC. It codes for CASSDSRSSSYNEQFF.

This clonotype occurred many times. CDR3 DNA sequence: TGTGCCAGCAGCTTTAGTCCTTACAATGAGCAGTTCTTC. This codes for CASSFSPYNEQFF. The chain recombines TRBV5-5 with TRBJ2-1; D is unresolved. Germline CDR1 and CDR2: SGHKS and YYEKEE (reference sequence). The V end was cut by 2 bases, the J end by 4 bases, with 7 bases between. The CDR3 runs 13 residues.